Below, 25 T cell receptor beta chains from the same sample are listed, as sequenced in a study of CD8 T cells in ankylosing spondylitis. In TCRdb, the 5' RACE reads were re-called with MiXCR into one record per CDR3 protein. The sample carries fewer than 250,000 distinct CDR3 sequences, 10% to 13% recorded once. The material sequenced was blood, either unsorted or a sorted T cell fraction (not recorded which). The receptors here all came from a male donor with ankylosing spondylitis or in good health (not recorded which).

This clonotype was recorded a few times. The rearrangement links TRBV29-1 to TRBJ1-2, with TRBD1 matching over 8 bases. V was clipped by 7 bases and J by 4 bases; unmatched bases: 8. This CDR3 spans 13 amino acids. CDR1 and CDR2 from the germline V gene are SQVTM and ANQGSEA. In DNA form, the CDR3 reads TGCAGCGCGACCCGACAGGGGAGCTATGGCTACACCTTC. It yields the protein CSATRQGSYGYTF.

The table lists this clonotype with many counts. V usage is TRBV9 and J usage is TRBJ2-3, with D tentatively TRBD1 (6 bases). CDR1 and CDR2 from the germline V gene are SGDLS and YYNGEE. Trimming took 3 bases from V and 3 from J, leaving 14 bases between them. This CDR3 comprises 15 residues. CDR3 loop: CASSDRTEGTDTQYF. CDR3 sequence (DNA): TGTGCCAGCAGCGACCGGACAGAGGGTACAGATACGCAGTATTTT.

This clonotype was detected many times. CDR3 in DNA: TGTGCCACCAGCAGAGAGGGGAAGTACGAGCAGTACTTC. This codes for CATSREGKYEQYF. The chain combines TRBV15 with TRBJ2-7; D not resolved. CDR1 LNHNV and CDR2 YYDKDF come from the germline V gene (reference sequence). V lost 0 bases to trimming and J lost 4 bases, with 7 bases between them. The CDR3 is made up of 13 amino acids.

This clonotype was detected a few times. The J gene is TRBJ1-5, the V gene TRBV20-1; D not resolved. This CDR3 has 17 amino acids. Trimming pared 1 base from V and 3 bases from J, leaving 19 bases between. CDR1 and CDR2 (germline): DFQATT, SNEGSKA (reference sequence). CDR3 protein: CSARVFPLGNINQPQHF. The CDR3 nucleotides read TGCAGTGCTAGAGTATTTCCCCTAGGGAACATCAATCAGCCCCAGCATTTT.

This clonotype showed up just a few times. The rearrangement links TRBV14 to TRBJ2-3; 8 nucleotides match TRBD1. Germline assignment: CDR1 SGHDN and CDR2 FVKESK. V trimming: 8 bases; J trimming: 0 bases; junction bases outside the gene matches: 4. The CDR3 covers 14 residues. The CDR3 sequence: CASEDRESTDTQYF. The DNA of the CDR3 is TGTGCCAGCGAGGACAGGGAGAGCACAGATACGCAGTATTTT.

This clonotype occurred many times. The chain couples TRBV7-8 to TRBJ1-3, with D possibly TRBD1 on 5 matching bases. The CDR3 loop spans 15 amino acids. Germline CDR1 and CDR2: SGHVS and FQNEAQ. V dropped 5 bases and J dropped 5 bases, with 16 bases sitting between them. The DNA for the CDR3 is TGTGCCAGCAGCCTACAGGAATTCGGTAGAAACACCATATATTTT. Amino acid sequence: CASSLQEFGRNTIYF.

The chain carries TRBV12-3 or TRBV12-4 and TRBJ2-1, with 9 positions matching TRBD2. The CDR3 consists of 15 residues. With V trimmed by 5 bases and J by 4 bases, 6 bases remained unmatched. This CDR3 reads CASSPGTSRYNEQFF. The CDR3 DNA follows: TGTGCCAGCAGTCCTGGGACTAGCAGGTACAATGAGCAGTTCTTC.

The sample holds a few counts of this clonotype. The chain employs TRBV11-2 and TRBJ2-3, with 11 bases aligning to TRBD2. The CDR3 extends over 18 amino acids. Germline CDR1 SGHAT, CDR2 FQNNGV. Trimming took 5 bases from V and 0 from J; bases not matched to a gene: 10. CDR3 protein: CASSRLAGGQTSTDTQYF. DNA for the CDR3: TGTGCCAGCAGCCGGCTAGCGGGGGGCCAAACTAGCACAGATACGCAGTATTTT.

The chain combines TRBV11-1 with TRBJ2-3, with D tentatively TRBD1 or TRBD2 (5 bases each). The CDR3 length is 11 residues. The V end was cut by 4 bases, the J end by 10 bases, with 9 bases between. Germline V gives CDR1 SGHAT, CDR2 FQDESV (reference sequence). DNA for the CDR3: TGTGCCAGCAGCTCCAGAGGGGCGCAGTATTTT. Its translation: CASSSRGAQYF.

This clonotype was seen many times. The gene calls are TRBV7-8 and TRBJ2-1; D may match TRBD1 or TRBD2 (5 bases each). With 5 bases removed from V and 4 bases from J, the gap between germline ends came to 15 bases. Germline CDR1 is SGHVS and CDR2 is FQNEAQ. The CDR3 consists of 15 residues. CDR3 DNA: TGTGCCAGCAGCCGGGATGGGGCAGAATACAATGAGCAGTTCTTC. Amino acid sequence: CASSRDGAEYNEQFF.

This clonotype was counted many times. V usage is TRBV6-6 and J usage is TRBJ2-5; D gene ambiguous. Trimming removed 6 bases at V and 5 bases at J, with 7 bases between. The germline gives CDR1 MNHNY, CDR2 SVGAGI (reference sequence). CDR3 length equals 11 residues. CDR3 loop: CASRGGETQYF. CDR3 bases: TGTGCCAGCAGGGGTGGGGAGACCCAGTACTTC.

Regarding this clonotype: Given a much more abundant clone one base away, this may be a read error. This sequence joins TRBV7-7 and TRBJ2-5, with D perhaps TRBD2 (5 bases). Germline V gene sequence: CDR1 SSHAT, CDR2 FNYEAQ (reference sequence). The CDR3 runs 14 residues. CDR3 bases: TGTGCTAGCCGCTTAGAGGGCTGGCAAGAGACCCAGTACTTC. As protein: CASRLEGWQETQYF.

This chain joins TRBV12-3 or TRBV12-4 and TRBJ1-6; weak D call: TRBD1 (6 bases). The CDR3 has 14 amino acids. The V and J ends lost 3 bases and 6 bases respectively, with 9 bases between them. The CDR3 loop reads CASSFQGGNSPLHF. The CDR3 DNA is TGTGCCAGCAGTTTCCAAGGGGGTAATTCACCCCTCCACTTT.

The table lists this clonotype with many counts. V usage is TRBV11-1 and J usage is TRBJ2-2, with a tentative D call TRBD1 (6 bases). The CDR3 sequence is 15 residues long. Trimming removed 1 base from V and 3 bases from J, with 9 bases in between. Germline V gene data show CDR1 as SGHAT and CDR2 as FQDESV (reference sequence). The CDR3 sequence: CASSLDRAHTGELFF. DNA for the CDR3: TGTGCCAGCAGCTTAGACAGGGCGCACACCGGGGAGCTGTTTTTT.

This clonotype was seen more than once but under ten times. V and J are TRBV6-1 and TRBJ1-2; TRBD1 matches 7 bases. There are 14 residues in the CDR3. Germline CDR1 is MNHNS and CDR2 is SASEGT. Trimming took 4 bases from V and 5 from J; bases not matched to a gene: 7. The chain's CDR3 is CASSVRDSQYGYTF. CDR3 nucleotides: TGTGCCAGCAGTGTGCGGGACAGCCAATATGGCTACACCTTC.

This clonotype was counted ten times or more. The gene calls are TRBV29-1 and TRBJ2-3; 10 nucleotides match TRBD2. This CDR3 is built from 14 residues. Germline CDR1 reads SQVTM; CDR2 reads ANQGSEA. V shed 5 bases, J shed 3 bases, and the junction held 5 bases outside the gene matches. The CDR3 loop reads CSVRLAGATDTQYF. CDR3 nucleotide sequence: TGCAGCGTTAGGCTAGCGGGGGCAACAGATACGCAGTATTTT.

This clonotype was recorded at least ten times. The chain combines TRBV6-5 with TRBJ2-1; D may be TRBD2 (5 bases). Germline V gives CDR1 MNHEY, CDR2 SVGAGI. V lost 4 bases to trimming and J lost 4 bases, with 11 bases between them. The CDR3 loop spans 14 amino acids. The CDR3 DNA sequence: TGTGCCAGCAGTTCGCAGACGGGATACAATGAGCAGTTCTTC. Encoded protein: CASSSQTGYNEQFF.

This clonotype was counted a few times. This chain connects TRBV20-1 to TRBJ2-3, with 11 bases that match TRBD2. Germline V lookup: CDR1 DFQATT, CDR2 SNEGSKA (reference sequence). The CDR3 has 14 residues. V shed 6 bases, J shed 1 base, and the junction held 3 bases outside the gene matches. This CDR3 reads CSATSGGGTDTQYF. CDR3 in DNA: TGCAGTGCAACTAGCGGGGGAGGCACAGATACGCAGTATTTT.

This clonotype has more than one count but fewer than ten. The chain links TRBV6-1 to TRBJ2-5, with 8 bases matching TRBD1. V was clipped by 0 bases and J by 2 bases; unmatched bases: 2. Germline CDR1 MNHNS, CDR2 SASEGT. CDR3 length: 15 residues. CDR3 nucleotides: TGTGCCAGCAGTGAAGCGTGGACAGGGCAAGAGACCCAGTACTTC. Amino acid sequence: CASSEAWTGQETQYF.

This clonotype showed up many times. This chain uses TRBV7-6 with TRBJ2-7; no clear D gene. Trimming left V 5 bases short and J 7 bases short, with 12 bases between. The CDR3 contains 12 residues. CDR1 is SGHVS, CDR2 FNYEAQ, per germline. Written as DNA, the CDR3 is TGTGCCAGCAGCCAAGGGTACGATGAGCAGTACTTC. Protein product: CASSQGYDEQYF.

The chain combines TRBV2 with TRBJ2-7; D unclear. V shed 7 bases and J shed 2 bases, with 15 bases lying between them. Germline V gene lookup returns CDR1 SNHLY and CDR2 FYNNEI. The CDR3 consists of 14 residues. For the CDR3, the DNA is TGTGCCAGCAAGGGCAGCCATACCCCCTACGAGCAGTACTTC. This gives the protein CASKGSHTPYEQYF.

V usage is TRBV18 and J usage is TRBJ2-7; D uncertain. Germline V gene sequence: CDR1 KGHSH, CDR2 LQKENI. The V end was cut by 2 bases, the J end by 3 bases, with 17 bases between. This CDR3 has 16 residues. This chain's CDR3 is CASSPGVSGSRYEQYF. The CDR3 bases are TGTGCCAGCTCACCAGGAGTTTCAGGATCACGCTACGAGCAGTACTTC.

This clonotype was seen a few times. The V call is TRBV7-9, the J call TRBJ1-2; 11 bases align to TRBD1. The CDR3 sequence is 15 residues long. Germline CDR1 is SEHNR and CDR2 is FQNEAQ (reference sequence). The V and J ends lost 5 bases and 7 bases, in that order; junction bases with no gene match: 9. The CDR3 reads CASSAYGQGASGYTF. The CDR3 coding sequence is TGTGCCAGCAGCGCCTACGGACAGGGGGCGAGTGGCTACACCTTC.

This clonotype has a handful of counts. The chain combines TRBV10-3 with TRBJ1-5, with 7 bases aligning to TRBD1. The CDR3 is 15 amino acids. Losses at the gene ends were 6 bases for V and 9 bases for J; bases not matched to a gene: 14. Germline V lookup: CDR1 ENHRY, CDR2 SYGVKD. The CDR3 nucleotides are TGTGCCATCAGCCCCGGTGGACAGGCGGGGTGGCCCCAGCATTTT. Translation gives CAISPGGQAGWPQHF.

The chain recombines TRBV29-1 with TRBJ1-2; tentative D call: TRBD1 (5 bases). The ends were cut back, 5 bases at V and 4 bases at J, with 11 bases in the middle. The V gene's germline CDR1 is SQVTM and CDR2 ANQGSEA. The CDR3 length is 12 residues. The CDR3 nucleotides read TGCAGCGTTTATGACAGAGCCTATGGCTACACCTTC. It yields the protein CSVYDRAYGYTF.